A single TCR beta chain is shown here with its context. What it binds is not known. V was pared by 5 bases and J by 5 bases, with 16 bases between. This CDR3 region has 14 residues. In germline, CDR1 is MDHEN, CDR2 SYDVKM. One entry per CDR3 protein results from TCRdb running MiXCR on the multiplex PCR reads. Of more than 6,500 distinct CDR3 sequences in the sample, 43% were seen once. The data derive from a study of breast tumors, draining lymph nodes, adjacent tissues. Study-level results: Findings are consistent with lymph node origin and intratumoral expansion of most tumor T cells. Tumor TCR diversity was below lymph nodes but above nontumor tissue.

Sequencing was carried out using tumor-adjacent breast tissue. The receptor was isolated from a female donor with breast cancer. Some clones in this sample may be carry-over from other donors' samples. V and J are TRBV28 and TRBJ2-7; no definite D call. CDR3 bases: TGTGCCAGCAGTAGCGTTAGATGGGCCCACGAGCAGTACTTC. Protein product: CASSSVRWAHEQYF.